The rows below give T cell receptor beta chains drawn from one sample of a study of blood T cell repertoires in COVID-19. Assay used: immunoSEQ multiplex PCR; TCRdb lists only in-frame clones, some missing. This sample carries under 80,000 clones, 70% to 80% of them seen once, and the ten largest clones take about 12%. The sequenced sample consisted of peripheral blood. These receptors were collected from a human donor in a cohort sampled during active COVID-19. CDR3s include the opening cysteine and the closing phenylalanine or tryptophan. The D gene is left open where the match is weak.

D	J	V	CDR3	DNA
TRBD1	TRBJ1-1	TRBV5-1	CASSFDRDRGPRAAGNTEAFF	TGCGCCAGCAGCTTCGACCGGGACAGGGGGCCTCGGGCTGCGGGGAACACTGAAGCTTTCTTT
TRBD2	TRBJ2-1	TRBV9	CASSPLADNEQFF	TGTGCCAGCAGCCCCCTAGCGGACAATGAGCAGTTCTTC
NA	TRBJ1-2	TRBV4-2	CASSQGGSRYYGYTF	TGTGCCAGCAGCCAGGGGGGGAGCCGCTACTATGGCTACACCTTC
TRBD1	TRBJ1-4	TRBV5-1	CASSLTGQGGEKLFF	TGCGCCAGCAGCTTGACGGGACAGGGAGGAGAAAAACTGTTTTTT
NA	TRBJ1-5	TRBV10-3	CAMGRGAGQPQHF	TGTGCCATGGGTCGGGGGGCAGGTCAGCCCCAGCATTTT
TRBD1	TRBJ2-6	TRBV7-9	CASSIPGTVPSGANVLTF	TGTGCCAGCAGCATACCCGGGACAGTACCCTCTGGGGCCAACGTCCTGACTTTC
NA	TRBJ2-1	TRBV19	CASSSQGYDEQFF	TGTGCCAGTAGTAGTCAGGGATACGATGAGCAGTTCTTC
TRBD1	TRBJ2-2	TRBV14	CASSQTSGTANTGELFF	TGTGCCAGCAGCCAGACCTCTGGGACAGCTAACACCGGGGAGCTGTTTTTT
NA	TRBJ1-1	TRBV5-1	CASSSTGQMNTEAFF	TGCGCCAGCAGCTCGACCGGACAGATGAACACTGAAGCTTTCTTT
NA	TRBJ1-3	TRBV19	CASTRRGDSGNTIYF	TGTGCCAGTACGCGCAGGGGCGACTCTGGAAACACCATATATTTT
TRBD1	TRBJ1-2	TRBV4-2	CASSQGLRGLGYTF	TGTGCCAGCAGCCAAGGGCTCAGGGGGCTTGGCTACACCTTC
TRBD1	TRBJ1-3	TRBV7-8	CASSLTAPGQGSGNTIYF	TGTGCCAGCAGCCTGACCGCCCCGGGACAGGGTTCCGGAAACACCATATATTTT
TRBD1	TRBJ2-3	TRBV30	CAWSSGTGADTQYF	TGTGCCTGGAGCAGCGGGACAGGGGCCGATACGCAGTATTTT
TRBD2	TRBJ2-3	TRBV5-1	CATGTSGSTDTQYF	TGCGCCACCGGGACTAGCGGAAGCACAGATACGCAGTATTTT
NA	TRBJ2-7	TRBV6-5	CASSYHTGSEQYF	TGTGCCAGCAGTTATCATACAGGGTCCGAGCAGTACTTC
NA	TRBJ1-4	TRBV5-6	CASSLGRPGNEKLFF	TGTGCCAGCAGCTTGGGGAGACCCGGAAATGAAAAACTGTTTTTT
NA	TRBJ1-6	TRBV2	CASGDDYNSPLHF	TGTGCCAGCGGAGACGACTATAATTCACCCCTCCACTTT